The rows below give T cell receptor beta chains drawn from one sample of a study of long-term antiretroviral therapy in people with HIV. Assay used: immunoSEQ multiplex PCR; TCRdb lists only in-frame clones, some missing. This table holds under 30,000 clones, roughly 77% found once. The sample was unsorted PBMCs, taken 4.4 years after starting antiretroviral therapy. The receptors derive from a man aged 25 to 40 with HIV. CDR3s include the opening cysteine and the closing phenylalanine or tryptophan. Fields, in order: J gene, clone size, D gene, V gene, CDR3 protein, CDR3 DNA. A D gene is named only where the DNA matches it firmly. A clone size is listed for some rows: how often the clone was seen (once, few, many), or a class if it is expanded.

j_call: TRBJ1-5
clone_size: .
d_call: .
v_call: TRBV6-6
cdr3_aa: CASSNGGWGEAPQHF
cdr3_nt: TGTGCCAGCAGCAACGGGGGGTGGGGCGAAGCGCCCCAGCATTTT

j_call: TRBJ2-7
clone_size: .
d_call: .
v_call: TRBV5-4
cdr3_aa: CASSWGTPSAYEQYF
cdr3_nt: TGTGCCAGCAGCTGGGGGACGCCGTCTGCCTACGAGCAGTACTTC

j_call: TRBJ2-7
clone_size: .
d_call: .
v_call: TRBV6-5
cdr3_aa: CASSYRGRVYEQYF
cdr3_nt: TGTGCCAGCAGTTACAGAGGCAGGGTATACGAGCAGTACTTC

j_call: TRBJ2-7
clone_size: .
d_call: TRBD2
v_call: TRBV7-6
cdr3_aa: CASSLGEGASEQYF
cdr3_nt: TGTGCCAGCAGCTTAGGGGAGGGAGCGTCCGAGCAGTACTTC

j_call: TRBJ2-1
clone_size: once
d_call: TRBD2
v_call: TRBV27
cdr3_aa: CASSRGLALREQFF
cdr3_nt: TGTGCCAGCAGCCGCGGACTAGCATTACGGGAGCAGTTCTTC

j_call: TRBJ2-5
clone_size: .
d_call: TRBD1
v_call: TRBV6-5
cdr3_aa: CASSPTGGGETQYF
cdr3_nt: TGTGCCAGCAGCCCGACAGGGGGCGGAGAGACCCAGTACTTC

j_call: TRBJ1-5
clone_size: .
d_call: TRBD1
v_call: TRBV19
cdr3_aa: CASSIEETGGNQPQHF
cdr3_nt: TGTGCCAGTAGTATAGAGGAGACAGGGGGCAATCAGCCCCAGCATTTT

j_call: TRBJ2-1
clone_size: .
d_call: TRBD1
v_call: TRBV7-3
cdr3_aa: CASSLMSRQGAGNEQFF
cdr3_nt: TGTGCCAGCAGCTTAATGTCCCGACAGGGGGCCGGGAATGAGCAGTTCTTC

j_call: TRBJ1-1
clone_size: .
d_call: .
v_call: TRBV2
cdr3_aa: CASTLDLNTEAFF
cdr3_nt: TGTGCCAGCACTTTAGACCTCAACACTGAAGCTTTCTTT

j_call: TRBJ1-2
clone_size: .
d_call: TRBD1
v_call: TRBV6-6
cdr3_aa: CASSSSGGRGDYGYTF
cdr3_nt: TGTGCCAGCAGTTCCTCAGGGGGGAGGGGAGACTATGGCTACACCTTC

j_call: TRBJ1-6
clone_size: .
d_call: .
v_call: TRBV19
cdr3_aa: CASSIGRDSPLHF
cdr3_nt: TGTGCCAGTAGTATAGGGCGTGACTCACCCCTCCACTTT

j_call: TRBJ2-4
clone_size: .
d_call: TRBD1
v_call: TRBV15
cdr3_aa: CATSRDLGTGGKNIQYF
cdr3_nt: TGTGCCACCAGCAGAGATCTTGGGACAGGGGGAAAAAACATTCAGTACTTC

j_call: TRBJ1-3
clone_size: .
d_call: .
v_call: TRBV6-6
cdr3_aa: CASSRQAGNTIYF
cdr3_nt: TGTGCCAGCAGTAGACAGGCTGGAAACACCATATATTTT

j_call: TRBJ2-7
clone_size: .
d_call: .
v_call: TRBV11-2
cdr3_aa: CASRERDKGGPLSYEQYF
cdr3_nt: TGTGCCAGCAGAGAGAGGGACAAGGGGGGCCCCCTCTCCTACGAGCAGTACTTC

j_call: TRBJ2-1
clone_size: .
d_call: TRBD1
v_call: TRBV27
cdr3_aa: CASSLRGLGDNEQFF
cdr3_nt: TGTGCCAGCAGTTTAAGGGGGCTGGGGGACAATGAGCAGTTCTTC

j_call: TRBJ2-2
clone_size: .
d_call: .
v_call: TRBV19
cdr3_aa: CASSPRTGELFF
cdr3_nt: TGTGCCAGTAGTCCGAGAACCGGGGAGCTGTTTTTT

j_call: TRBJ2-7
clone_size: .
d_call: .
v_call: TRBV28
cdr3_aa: CASSPPRAPYEQYF
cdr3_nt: TGTGCCAGCAGTCCGCCGAGGGCCCCCTACGAGCAGTACTTC

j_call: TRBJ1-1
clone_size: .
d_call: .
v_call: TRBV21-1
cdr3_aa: CASSKAPLLQGQNTEAFF
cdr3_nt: TGTGCCAGCAGCAAAGCCCCACTCCTTCAGGGACAGAACACTGAAGCTTTCTTT

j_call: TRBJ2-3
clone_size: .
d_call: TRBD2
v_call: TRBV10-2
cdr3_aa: CASSGELGLAGSRGTDTQYF
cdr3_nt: TGCGCCAGCAGTGGGGAATTGGGACTAGCGGGATCTCGGGGCACAGATACGCAGTATTTT

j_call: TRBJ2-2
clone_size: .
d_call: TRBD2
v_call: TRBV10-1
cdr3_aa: CASSESGTDTGELFF
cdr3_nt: TGCGCCAGCAGTGAAAGCGGGACGGACACCGGGGAGCTGTTTTTT

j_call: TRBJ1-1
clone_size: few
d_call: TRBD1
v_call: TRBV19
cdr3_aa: CATRDRNTEAFF
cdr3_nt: TGTGCCACCCGGGACAGGAACACTGAAGCTTTCTTT

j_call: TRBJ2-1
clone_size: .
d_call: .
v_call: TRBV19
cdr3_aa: CASSIGYNNEQFF
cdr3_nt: TGTGCCAGTAGTATAGGCTACAACAATGAGCAGTTCTTC

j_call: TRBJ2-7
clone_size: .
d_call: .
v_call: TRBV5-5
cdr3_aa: CASSLAGGGYEQYF
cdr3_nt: TGTGCCAGCAGCTTGGCGGGGGGCGGCTACGAGCAGTACTTC

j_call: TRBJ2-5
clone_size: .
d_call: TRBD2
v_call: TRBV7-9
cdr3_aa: CASSLKGREGLIETQYF
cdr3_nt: TGTGCCAGCAGCTTGAAGGGGCGGGAGGGCCTAATTGAGACCCAGTACTTC

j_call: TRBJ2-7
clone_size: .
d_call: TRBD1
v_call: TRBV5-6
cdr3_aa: CASSPRTGDSSYEQYF
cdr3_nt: TGTGCCAGCAGCCCTCGGACAGGCGATAGCTCCTACGAGCAGTACTTC

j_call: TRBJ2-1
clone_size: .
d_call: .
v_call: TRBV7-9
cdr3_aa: CASSSPRIFYNEQFF
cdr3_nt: TGTGCCAGCAGCTCACCCCGTATCTTTTACAATGAGCAGTTCTTC

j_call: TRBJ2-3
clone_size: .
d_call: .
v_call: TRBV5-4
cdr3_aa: CASSSTTRLNSDTQYF
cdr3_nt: TGTGCCAGCAGCTCCACAACGCGTCTGAACTCAGATACGCAGTATTTT

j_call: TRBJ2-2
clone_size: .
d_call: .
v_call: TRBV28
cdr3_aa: CASSLRAPGGTSSGELFF
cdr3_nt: TGTGCCAGCAGTTTAAGAGCCCCCGGGGGAACCTCTTCCGGGGAGCTGTTTTTT

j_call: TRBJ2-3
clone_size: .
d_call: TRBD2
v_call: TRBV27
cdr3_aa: CASRGGRLAGVPGWTQYF
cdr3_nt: TGTGCCAGCAGAGGGGGGCGGCTAGCGGGAGTCCCCGGTTGGACGCAGTATTTT

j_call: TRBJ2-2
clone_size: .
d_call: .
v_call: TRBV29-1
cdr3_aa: CSGGDTGELFF
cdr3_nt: TGCAGCGGAGGAGACACCGGGGAGCTGTTTTTT